This T cell receptor beta chain was captured by sequencing in a study of identical twins. V was pared by 0 bases and J by 10 bases, with 4 bases of the junction left unmatched. The CDR3 has 16 residues. CDR1 is LGHNA and CDR2 is YSLEER in the germline V gene. TCRdb redid the calling of the 5' RACE reads with MiXCR, one entry per CDR3 protein. This table holds hundreds of thousands of distinct CDR3 sequences, roughly 18% found once. The same sample was also studied in work on T cells expressing NK-cell markers.

This chain connects TRBV4-3 to TRBJ2-1, with TRBD2 matching 15 bases. Material: PBMCs. The clonotype comes from a woman aged 18-35 years in good health. CDR3 DNA: TGCGCCAGCAGCCAAGATTTCGGGACTAGCGGGAGGGAGCAGTTCTTC. Translating it yields CASSQDFGTSGREQFF.